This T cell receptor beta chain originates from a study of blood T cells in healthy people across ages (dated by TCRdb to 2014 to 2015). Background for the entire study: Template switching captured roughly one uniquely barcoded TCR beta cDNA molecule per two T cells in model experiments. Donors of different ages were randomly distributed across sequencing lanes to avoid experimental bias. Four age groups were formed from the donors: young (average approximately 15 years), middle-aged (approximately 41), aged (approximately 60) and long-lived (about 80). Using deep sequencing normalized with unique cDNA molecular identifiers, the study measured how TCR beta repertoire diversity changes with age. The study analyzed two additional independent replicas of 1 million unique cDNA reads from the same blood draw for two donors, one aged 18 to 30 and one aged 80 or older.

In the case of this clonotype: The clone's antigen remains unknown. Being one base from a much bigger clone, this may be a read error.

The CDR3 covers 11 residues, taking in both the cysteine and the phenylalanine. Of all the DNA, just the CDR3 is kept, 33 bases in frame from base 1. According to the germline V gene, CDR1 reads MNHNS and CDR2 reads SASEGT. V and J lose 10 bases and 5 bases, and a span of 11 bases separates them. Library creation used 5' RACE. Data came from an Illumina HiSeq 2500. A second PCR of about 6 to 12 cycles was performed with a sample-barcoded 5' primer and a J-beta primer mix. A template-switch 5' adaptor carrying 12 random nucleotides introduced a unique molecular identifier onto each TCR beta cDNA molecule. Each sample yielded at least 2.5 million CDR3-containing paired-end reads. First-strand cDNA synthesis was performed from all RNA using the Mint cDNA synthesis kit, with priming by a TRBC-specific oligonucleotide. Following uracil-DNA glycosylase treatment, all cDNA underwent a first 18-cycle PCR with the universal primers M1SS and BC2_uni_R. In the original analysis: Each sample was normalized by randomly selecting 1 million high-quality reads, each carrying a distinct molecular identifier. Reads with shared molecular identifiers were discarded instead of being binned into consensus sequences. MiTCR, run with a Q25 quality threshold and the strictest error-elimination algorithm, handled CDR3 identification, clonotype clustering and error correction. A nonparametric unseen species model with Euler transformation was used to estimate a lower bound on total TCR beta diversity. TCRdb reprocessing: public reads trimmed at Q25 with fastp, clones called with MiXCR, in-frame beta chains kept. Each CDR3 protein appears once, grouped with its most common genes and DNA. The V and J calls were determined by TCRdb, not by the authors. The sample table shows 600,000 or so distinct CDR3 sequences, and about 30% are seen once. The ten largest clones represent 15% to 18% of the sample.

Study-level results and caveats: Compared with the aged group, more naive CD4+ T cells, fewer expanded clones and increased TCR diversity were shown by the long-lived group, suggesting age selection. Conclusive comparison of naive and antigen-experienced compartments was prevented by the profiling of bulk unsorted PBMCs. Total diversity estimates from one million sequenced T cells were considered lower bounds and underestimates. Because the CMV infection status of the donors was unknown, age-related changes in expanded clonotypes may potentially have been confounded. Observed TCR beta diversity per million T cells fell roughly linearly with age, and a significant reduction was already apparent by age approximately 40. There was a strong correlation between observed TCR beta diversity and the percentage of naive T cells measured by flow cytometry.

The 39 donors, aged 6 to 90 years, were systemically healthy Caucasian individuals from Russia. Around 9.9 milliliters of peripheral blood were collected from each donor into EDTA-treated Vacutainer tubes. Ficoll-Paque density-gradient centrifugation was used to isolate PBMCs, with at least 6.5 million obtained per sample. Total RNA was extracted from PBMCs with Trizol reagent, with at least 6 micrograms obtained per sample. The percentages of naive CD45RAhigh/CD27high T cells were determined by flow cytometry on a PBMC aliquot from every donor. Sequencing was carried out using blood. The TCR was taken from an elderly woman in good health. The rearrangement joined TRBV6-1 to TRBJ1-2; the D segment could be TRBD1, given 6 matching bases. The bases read TGTGCCACTATAGGGGGGTATGGCTACACCTTC. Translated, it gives CATIGGYGYTF.